Described below is a single TCR beta chain sequence and its context. What this receptor recognizes is not known. Base qualities are not provided; no much larger clone lies one nucleotide away. Each collaborating institution followed its own protocols to collect whole blood in K2EDTA tubes. For TCRbeta analysis, collaborators shipped samples as frozen whole blood, isolated PBMCs, or DNA extracted from either of those sample types. This specimen comes from a study of blood T cell repertoires in COVID-19 (dated by TCRdb to the early 2020s). A note on the overall study: The collaborator samples originated in the United States, Italy and Spain and spanned the acute and convalescent phases of COVID-19. The material from the prospective study consisted of cDNA or gDNA derived from T cells, B-cell-depleted T cells, or PBMCs. The dataset comprised deeply sampled blood TCRbeta repertoires from subjects exposed to, actively infected with, or recovered from COVID-19. The repertoires were released in a freely available public database intended as a resource for research on the immune response to SARS-CoV-2. The samples were drawn from two sources: the first 160 participants of the ongoing ImmuneRACE study, and 950 to 1,500 subjects contributed by 6 global collaborators. Sample metadata almost always included a de-identified subject ID, COVID-19 status, age in years and sex. HLA class I and class II types, where available, came from metadata supplied by the sample provider rather than from assay-based typing.

TCRbeta CDR3 regions were amplified from genomic DNA by means of the immunoSEQ Assay, a bias-controlled multiplex PCR. The authors' analysis ran thus. The number of nucleated cells in each sample was estimated from the amplification of reference gene primers within the assay. To quantify the absolute abundance of each unique TCRbeta CDR3 rearrangement, sequence reads were collapsed and filtered. For each sample, productive Simpson clonality was calculated as the square root of Simpson's diversity index over productive rearrangements. TCRdb took this table from immuneACCESS and kept in-frame rearrangements with V and J called. Such tables lack part of the clones; where checked against another copy, unresolved V genes explain under half of the gap, and the rest is unexplained. The V and J calls and clone size are taken from that table; D and trimming were inferred from the DNA. This sample gives 70,000 or so clones in total; 60% to 85% of them show up just once. Approximately 23% of the sample comes from the top ten.

V gives up 5 bases and J gives up 2 bases, and the segment between their germline ends measures 12 bases. The CDR3 numbers 15 residues from cysteine through phenylalanine. Only the CDR3 part of the read is kept: 45 bases, read in frame from the first base. The germline V gene yields MDHEN for CDR1 and SYDVKM for CDR2. Study-wide findings and limitations: The quantity of clinical and demographic metadata differed by source and by participant and was supplied without curation.

The sequencing input was peripheral blood. This receptor chain uses TRBV28 and TRBJ1-4; confidence is insufficient to name the D gene. The receptor was isolated from a human donor in a cohort sampled during active COVID-19. The DNA is TGTGCCAGCAGTAGGGCTCGCGGGACTAATGAAAAACTGTTTTTT. It translates as CASSRARGTNEKLFF.